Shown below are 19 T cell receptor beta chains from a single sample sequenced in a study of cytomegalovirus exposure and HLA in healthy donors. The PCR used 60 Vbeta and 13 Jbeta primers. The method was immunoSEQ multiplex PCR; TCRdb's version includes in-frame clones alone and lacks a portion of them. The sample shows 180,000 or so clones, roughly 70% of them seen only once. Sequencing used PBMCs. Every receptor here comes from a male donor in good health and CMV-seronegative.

CDR3 nucleotide sequence: TGTGCCAGCAGCCAAGAAGGGGGTGGCAATCAGCCCCAGCATTTT. The encoded protein is CASSQEGGGNQPQHF. V and J are TRBV4-2 and TRBJ1-5; D might be TRBD1 (6 bases). This CDR3 spans 15 amino acids. V lost 0 bases and J lost 2, with 8 bases in between. Germline V CDR1 and CDR2: LGHNA, YNFKEQ.

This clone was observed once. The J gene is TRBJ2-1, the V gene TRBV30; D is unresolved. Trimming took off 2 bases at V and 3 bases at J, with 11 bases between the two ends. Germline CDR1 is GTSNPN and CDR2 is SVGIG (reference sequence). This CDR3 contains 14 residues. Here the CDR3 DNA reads TGTGCCTGGAGTCTGGAGTCTAACTACAATGAGCAGTTCTTC. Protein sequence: CAWSLESNYNEQFF.

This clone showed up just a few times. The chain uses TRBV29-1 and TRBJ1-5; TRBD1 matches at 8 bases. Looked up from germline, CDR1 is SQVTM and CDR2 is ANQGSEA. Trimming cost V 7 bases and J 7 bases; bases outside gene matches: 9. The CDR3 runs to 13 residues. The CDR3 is CSALGQGGQPQHF. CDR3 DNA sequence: TGCAGCGCCTTAGGACAGGGTGGACAGCCCCAGCATTTT. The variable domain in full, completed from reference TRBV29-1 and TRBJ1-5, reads SAVISQKPSRDICQRGTSLTIQCQVDSQVTMMFWYRQQPGQSLTLIATANQGSEATYESGFVIDKFPISRPNLTFSTLTVSNMSPEDSSIYLCSALGQGGQPQHFGDGTRLSIL.

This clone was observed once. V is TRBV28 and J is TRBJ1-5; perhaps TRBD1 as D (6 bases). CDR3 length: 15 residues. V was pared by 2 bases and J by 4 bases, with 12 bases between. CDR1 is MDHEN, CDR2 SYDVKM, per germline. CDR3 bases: TGTGCCAGCAGTTTAGGTAACAGGGAGAATCAGCCCCAGCATTTT. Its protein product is CASSLGNRENQPQHF.

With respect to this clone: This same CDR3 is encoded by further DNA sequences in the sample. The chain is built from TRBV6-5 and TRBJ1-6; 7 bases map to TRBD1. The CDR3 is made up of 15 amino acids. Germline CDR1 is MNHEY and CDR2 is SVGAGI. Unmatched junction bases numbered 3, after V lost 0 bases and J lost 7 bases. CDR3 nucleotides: TGTGCCAGCAGTTACTCAGGGACAGCGAATTCACCCCTCCACTTT. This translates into CASSYSGTANSPLHF.

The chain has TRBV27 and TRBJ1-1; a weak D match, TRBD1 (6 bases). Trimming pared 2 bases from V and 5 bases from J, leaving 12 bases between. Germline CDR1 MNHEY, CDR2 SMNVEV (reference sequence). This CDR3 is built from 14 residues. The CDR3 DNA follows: TGTGCCAGCAGTTTACTAGGGAGGGGGACTGAAGCTTTCTTT. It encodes CASSLLGRGTEAFF.

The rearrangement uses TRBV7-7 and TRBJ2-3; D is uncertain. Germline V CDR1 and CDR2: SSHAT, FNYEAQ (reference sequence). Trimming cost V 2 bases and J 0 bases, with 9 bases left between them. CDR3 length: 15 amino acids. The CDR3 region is CASSLQLSSTDTQYF. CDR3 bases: TGTGCCAGCAGCTTACAACTCTCTAGCACAGATACGCAGTATTTT.

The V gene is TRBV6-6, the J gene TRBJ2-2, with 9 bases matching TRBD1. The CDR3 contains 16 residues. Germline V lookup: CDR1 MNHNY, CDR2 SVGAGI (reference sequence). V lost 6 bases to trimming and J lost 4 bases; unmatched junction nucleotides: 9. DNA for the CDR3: TGTGCCAGCAGCTGGGACAGGGCCCGTGGCACCGGGGAGCTGTTTTTT. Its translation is CASSWDRARGTGELFF.

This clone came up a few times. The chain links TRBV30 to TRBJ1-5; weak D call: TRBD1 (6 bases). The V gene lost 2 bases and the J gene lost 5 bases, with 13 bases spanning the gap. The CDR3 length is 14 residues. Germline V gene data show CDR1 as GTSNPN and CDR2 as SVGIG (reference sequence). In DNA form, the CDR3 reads TGTGCCTGGAGTATCGGGACAAGGTATCAGCCCCAGCATTTT. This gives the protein CAWSIGTRYQPQHF.

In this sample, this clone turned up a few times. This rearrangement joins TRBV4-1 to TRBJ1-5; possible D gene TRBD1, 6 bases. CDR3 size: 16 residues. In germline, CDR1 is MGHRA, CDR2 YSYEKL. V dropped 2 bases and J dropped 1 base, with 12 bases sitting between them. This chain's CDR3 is CASSQWTEVSNQPQHF. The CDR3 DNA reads TGCGCCAGCAGCCAATGGACAGAAGTAAGCAATCAGCCCCAGCATTTT.

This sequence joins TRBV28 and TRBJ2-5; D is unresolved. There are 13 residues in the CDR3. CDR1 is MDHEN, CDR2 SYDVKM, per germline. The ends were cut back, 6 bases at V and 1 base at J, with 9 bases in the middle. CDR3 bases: TGTGCCAGCAGCCTAAGCCTCCAAGAGACCCAGTACTTC. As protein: CASSLSLQETQYF.

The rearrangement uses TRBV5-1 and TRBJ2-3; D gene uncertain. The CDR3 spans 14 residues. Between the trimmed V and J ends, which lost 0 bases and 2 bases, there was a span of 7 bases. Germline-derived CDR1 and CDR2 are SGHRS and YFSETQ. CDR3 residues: CASSLGDPTDTQYF. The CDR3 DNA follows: TGCGCCAGCAGCTTGGGAGATCCCACAGATACGCAGTATTTT. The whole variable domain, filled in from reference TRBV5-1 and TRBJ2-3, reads KAGVTQTPRYLIKTRGQQVTLSCSPISGHRSVSWYQQTPGQGLQFLFEYFSETQRNKGNFPGRFSGRQFSNSRSEMNVSTLELGDSALYLCASSLGDPTDTQYFGPGTRLTVL.

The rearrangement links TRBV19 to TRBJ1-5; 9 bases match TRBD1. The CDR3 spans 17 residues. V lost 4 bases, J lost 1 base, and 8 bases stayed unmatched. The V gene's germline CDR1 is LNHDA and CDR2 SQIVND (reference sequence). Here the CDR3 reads CASSRGTGLGSNQPQHF. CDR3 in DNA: TGTGCCAGTAGTAGAGGGACAGGGTTAGGAAGCAATCAGCCCCAGCATTTT. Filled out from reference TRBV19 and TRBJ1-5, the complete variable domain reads DGGITQSPKYLFRKEGQNVTLSCEQNLNHDAMYWYRQDPGQGLRLIYYSQIVNDFQKGDIAEGYSVSREKKESFPLTVTSAQKNPTAFYLCASSRGTGLGSNQPQHFGDGTRLSIL.

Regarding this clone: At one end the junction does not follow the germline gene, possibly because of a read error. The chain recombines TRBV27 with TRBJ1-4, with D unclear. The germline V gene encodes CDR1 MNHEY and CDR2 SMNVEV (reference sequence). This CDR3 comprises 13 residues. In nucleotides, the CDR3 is TGTGCCAGCAGTCGCTCAACTAATGGAAAACTGTTTTTT. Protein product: CASSRSTNGKLFF.

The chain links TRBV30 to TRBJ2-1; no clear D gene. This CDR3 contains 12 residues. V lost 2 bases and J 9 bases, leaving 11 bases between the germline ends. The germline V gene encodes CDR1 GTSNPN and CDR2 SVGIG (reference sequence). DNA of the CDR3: TGTGCCTGGAGTCTGGTTCGAGGTGAGCAGTTCTTC. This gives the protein CAWSLVRGEQFF. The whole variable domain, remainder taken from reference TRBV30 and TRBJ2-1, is SQTIHQWPATLVQPVGSPLSLECTVEGTSNPNLYWYRQAAGRGLQLLFYSVGIGQISSEVPQNLSASRPQDRQFILSSKKLLLSDSGFYLCAWSLVRGEQFFGPGTRLTVL.

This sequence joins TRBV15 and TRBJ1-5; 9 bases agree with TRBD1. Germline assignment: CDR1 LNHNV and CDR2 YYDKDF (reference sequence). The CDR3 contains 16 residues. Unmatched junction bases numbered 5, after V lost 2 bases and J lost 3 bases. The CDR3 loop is CATSRRGQGPNQPQHF. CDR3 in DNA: TGTGCCACCAGCAGAAGGGGACAGGGCCCCAATCAGCCCCAGCATTTT.

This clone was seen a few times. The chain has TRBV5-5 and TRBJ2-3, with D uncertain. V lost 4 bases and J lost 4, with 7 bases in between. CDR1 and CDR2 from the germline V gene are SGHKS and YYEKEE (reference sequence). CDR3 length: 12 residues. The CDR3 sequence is CASSLDSDTQYF. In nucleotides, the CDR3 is TGTGCCAGCAGCCTAGATTCAGATACGCAGTATTTT.

CDR3 region: CASSPQGFEAFF. For the CDR3, the DNA is TGTGCCAGCAGCCCACAGGGATTCGAAGCTTTCTTT. V and J are TRBV7-2 and TRBJ1-1; maybe TRBD1 (6 bases). The CDR3 runs 12 residues. CDR1 is SGHTA and CDR2 is FQGNSA in the germline V gene. V was cut by 5 bases and J by 8 bases, with 12 bases left in between.

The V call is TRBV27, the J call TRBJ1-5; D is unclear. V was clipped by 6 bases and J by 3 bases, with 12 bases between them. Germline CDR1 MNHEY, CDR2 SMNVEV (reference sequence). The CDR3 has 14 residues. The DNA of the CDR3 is TGTGCCAGCAGACCGCTGGGCCTCAATCAGCCCCAGCATTTT. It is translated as CASRPLGLNQPQHF.